These 21 T cell receptor beta chains were sequenced from one sample in a study of early T cells in non-severe SARS-CoV-2 infection. One entry per CDR3 protein results from TCRdb running MiXCR on the 5' RACE reads. The repertoire holds tens of thousands of distinct CDR3 sequences, with approximately 13% as singletons. Sequencing used whole blood. The receptor set was obtained from an adult who was a healthcare worker with PCR-confirmed SARS-CoV-2 infection or an uninfected control (not recorded which).

This clonotype showed up just a few times. The rearrangement links TRBV6-2 or TRBV6-3 to TRBJ1-1; D may be TRBD1 (5 bases). This CDR3 is built from 11 residues. CDR1 and CDR2 from the germline V gene are MNHEY and SVGEGT. The ends were cut back, 5 bases at V and 8 bases at J, with 9 bases in the middle. The CDR3 DNA reads as TGTGCCAGCAGTCCGGGACCAGAAGCTTTCTTT. Its translation: CASSPGPEAFF.

The chain employs TRBV5-1 and TRBJ2-1; TRBD2 agrees at 9 bases. J gave up 8 bases and V 0 bases, and 12 bases lay outside the gene matches. From germline, CDR1 is SGHRS and CDR2 YFSETQ. The CDR3 spans 17 residues. In DNA form, the CDR3 reads TGCGCCAGCAGCTTGGCCCCCCGGGCTAGCGGGATTCATGAGCAGTTCTTC. Amino acids: CASSLAPRASGIHEQFF. The variable domain in full, completed from reference TRBV5-1 and TRBJ2-1, reads KAGVTQTPRYLIKTRGQQVTLSCSPISGHRSVSWYQQTPGQGLQFLFEYFSETQRNKGNFPGRFSGRQFSNSRSEMNVSTLELGDSALYLCASSLAPRASGIHEQFFGPGTRLTVL.

The table lists this clonotype with many counts. V and J are TRBV5-1 and TRBJ2-1; 10 bases fit TRBD2. The CDR3 totals 15 residues. Germline lookup yields CDR1 SGHRS and CDR2 YFSETQ. Trimming at V came to 3 bases and at J to 6 bases, leaving 6 bases not matched to a gene. CDR3 sequence reads: CASSSVAGGANEQFF. The CDR3 nucleotides read TGCGCCAGCAGCTCCGTAGCGGGGGGCGCCAATGAGCAGTTCTTC.

In this sample, this clonotype turned up a few times. The J gene is TRBJ2-7, the V gene TRBV9, with 11 positions matching TRBD2. The trim removed 0 bases at V and 6 bases at J, leaving 2 bases unmatched. The CDR3 is 14 amino acids. The germline CDR1 and CDR2 sequences are SGDLS and YYNGEE. The CDR3 coding sequence is TGTGCCAGCAGCGTAGTGGGGACTAGCGGCGAGCAGTACTTC. Protein sequence: CASSVVGTSGEQYF.

This clonotype was detected only a few times. The V and J genes are TRBV3-1 and TRBJ1-2, with D hard to call. This CDR3 comprises 15 residues. CDR1 is LGHDT, CDR2 YNNKEL, per germline (reference sequence). V shed 0 bases and J shed 4 bases, with 12 bases lying between them. The CDR3 region has the DNA TGTGCCAGCAGCCAAGAGTGGAGGAAAAGCTATGGCTACACCTTC. Its protein product is CASSQEWRKSYGYTF.

The chain is built from TRBV30 and TRBJ2-6; TRBD2 is a possible D gene (6 bases). V was cut by 0 bases and J by 7 bases, with 7 bases left in between. The CDR3 has 13 residues. Germline-derived CDR1 and CDR2 are GTSNPN and SVGIG (reference sequence). The CDR3 here is CAWSVGGANVLTF. CDR3 bases: TGTGCCTGGAGTGTGGGGGGTGCCAACGTCCTGACTTTC.

The CDR3 region is CASSQQPEGNTIYF. The CDR3 DNA sequence: TGTGCCAGCAGCCAACAACCAGAGGGAAACACCATATATTTT. The V gene is TRBV3-1, the J gene TRBJ1-3; D gene ambiguous. CDR3 size: 14 residues. CDR1 and CDR2 from the germline V gene are LGHDT and YNNKEL (reference sequence). Between the trimmed V and J ends, which lost 2 bases and 4 bases, there was a span of 9 bases.

This clonotype was counted ten times or more. The CDR3: CASSVTGELFF. The DNA for the CDR3 is TGTGCCAGCAGCGTCACCGGGGAGCTGTTTTTT. The J gene is TRBJ2-2, the V gene TRBV9; D is unclear. CDR1 SGDLS and CDR2 YYNGEE come from the germline V gene. Trimming removed 2 bases from V and 4 bases from J, with 0 bases in between. The CDR3 consists of 11 residues.

This clonotype appeared once. With a much larger clone just one base away, this may be a read error. The rearrangement uses TRBV5-1 and TRBJ1-1; D remains ambiguous. V lost 3 bases to trimming and J lost 0 bases, with 6 bases between them. CDR1 and CDR2 from the germline V gene are SGHRS and YFSETQ. The CDR3 loop spans 13 amino acids. CDR3: CASSSEVNTEAFF. In DNA form, the CDR3 reads TGCGCCAGCAGCTCGGAAGTGAACACTGAAGCTTTCTTT. The full variable domain, its missing parts supplied by reference TRBV5-1 and TRBJ1-1, is KAGVTQTPRYLIKTRGQQVTLSCSPISGHRSVSWYQQTPGQGLQFLFEYFSETQRNKGNFPGRFSGRQFSNSRSEMNVSTLELGDSALYLCASSSEVNTEAFFGQGTRLTVV.

This clonotype was counted between two and nine times. V gene TRBV29-1 combines with J gene TRBJ2-3, with TRBD2 identical over 10 bases. The CDR3 runs 15 residues. Trimming took 0 bases from V and 4 from J; bases not matched to a gene: 4. Germline V CDR1 and CDR2: SQVTM, ANQGSEA. The chain's CDR3 is CSVEELAGVADTQYF. CDR3 bases: TGCAGCGTTGAAGAGCTAGCGGGAGTTGCAGATACGCAGTATTTT.

The sample holds many counts of this clonotype. This chain joins TRBV12-3 or TRBV12-4 and TRBJ2-3; 8 bases map to TRBD2. With 10 bases clipped from V and 5 bases from J, the junction kept 5 bases outside the gene matches. This CDR3 has 12 residues. The CDR3 region has the DNA TGTGCCATCACTAGCGGCCGAGATACGCAGTATTTT. Amino acid sequence: CAITSGRDTQYF.

The chain carries TRBV29-1 and TRBJ2-7; TRBD1 matches at 11 bases. V lost 5 bases and J lost 2; bases outside the gene matches: 2. CDR3 length: 13 amino acids. Germline V gene lookup returns CDR1 SQVTM and CDR2 ANQGSEA. Here the CDR3 reads CSVRTGGPYEQYF. The CDR3 DNA follows: TGCAGCGTTAGGACAGGGGGCCCCTACGAGCAGTACTTC.

The chain is built from TRBV5-4 and TRBJ1-1, with 9 bases aligning to TRBD1. The CDR3 runs 15 residues. The germline V gene has CDR1 SGHNT and CDR2 YYREEE (reference sequence). J gave up 3 bases and V 4 bases, and 7 bases lay outside the gene matches. The CDR3 DNA is TGTGCCAGCAGCCCGGGGACAGGGAGGCACACTGAAGCTTTCTTT. Residues: CASSPGTGRHTEAFF.

This clonotype was detected a few times. The chain couples TRBV9 to TRBJ2-5, with 7 positions matching TRBD2. The germline V gene encodes CDR1 SGDLS and CDR2 YYNGEE. The junction had 11 bases not matched to a gene; V was cut back by 1 base and J by 5 bases. This CDR3 contains 16 residues. The CDR3 DNA sequence: TGTGCCAGCAGCGTAACTCTCGGGGGAGCGGGGGAGACCCAGTACTTC. Protein: CASSVTLGGAGETQYF. Complete variable domain (other parts from reference TRBV9 and TRBJ2-5): DSGVTQTPKHLITATGQRVTLRCSPRSGDLSVYWYQQSLDQGLQFLIQYYNGEERAKGNILERFSAQQFPDLHSELNLSSLELGDSALYFCASSVTLGGAGETQYFGPGTRLLVL.

The chain uses TRBV3-1 and TRBJ1-6; weak D call: TRBD1 (5 bases). V was shortened by 3 bases and J by 9 bases, with 12 bases between the two germline ends. This CDR3 is built from 14 residues. Germline loops: CDR1 LGHDT, CDR2 YNNKEL (reference sequence). Here the CDR3 reads CASSQTVGGSPLHF. The CDR3 DNA follows: TGTGCCAGCAGCCAGACAGTCGGGGGTTCACCCCTCCACTTT.

Ten or more counts support this clonotype. The V gene is TRBV5-1, the J gene TRBJ1-1; D might be TRBD1 (6 bases). V gave up 0 bases and J gave up 3 bases, with 9 bases separating them. The germline V gene has CDR1 SGHRS and CDR2 YFSETQ. CDR3 length: 14 residues. CDR3 DNA sequence: TGCGCCAGCAGCTTGGACAGGGTTGACACTGAAGCTTTCTTT. It encodes CASSLDRVDTEAFF.

DNA of the CDR3: TGCGCCAGCAGCATACGGACAGCATCTGCAGAGACCCAGTACTTC. Protein sequence: CASSIRTASAETQYF. The rearrangement uses TRBV5-1 and TRBJ2-5, with D possibly being TRBD1 (6 bases). The germline V gene encodes CDR1 SGHRS and CDR2 YFSETQ. The CDR3 is made up of 15 amino acids. Trimming left V 4 bases short and J 4 bases short, with 17 bases between.

The V gene is TRBV9, the J gene TRBJ1-1, with unresolved D. The CDR3 covers 14 residues. CDR1 is SGDLS and CDR2 is YYNGEE in the germline V gene. Between the trimmed V and J ends, which lost 1 base and 1 base, there was a span of 8 bases. Written as DNA, the CDR3 is TGTGCCAGCAGCGTAATTTCGGAGAACACTGAAGCTTTCTTT. Translated: CASSVISENTEAFF.

This clonotype came up many times. This chain uses TRBV11-3 with TRBJ2-5; weak D call: TRBD2 (6 bases). Looked up from germline, CDR1 is SGHNT and CDR2 is YENEEA. The CDR3 spans 17 residues. V lost 5 bases and J 5 bases, leaving 24 bases between the germline ends. CDR3 nucleotides: TGTGCCAGCAGCCTCCTCGGGGGAGCAGGTGGCGGGGAGACCCAGTACTTC. Protein product: CASSLLGGAGGGETQYF.

This clonotype was detected ten times or more. The chain has TRBV28 and TRBJ1-5; D remains ambiguous. Germline V gene lookup returns CDR1 MDHEN and CDR2 SYDVKM. V was shortened by 3 bases and J by 11 bases, with 23 bases between the two germline ends. The CDR3 is 16 residues long. The CDR3 loop is CASSLYVGTIPSAQHF. The DNA for the CDR3 is TGTGCCAGCAGTTTGTATGTAGGAACGATCCCCTCAGCCCAGCATTTT.

The chain is built from TRBV7-2 and TRBJ2-3; either TRBD1 or TRBD2 may fit D (5 bases each). Germline V gives CDR1 SGHTA, CDR2 FQGNSA. Trimming left V 5 bases short and J 1 base short, with 10 bases between. CDR3 length equals 14 residues. The CDR3 nucleotides read TGTGCCAGCAGCGGGACGGGCGGCACAGATACGCAGTATTTT. The encoded protein is CASSGTGGTDTQYF. Filled out from reference TRBV7-2 and TRBJ2-3, the complete variable domain reads GAGVSQSPSNKVTEKGKDVELRCDPISGHTALYWYRQSLGQGLEFLIYFQGNSAPDKSGLPSDRFSAERTGGSVSTLTIQRTQQEDSAVYLCASSGTGGTDTQYFGPGTRLTVL.